The 9 T cell receptor beta chains given below trace back to one sample, sequenced in a study of CD8 T cells in Susac syndrome (dated by TCRdb to about 2019). Library method: the immunoSEQ multiplex PCR assay. RNA was extracted using the RNeasy kit, and roughly 0.5 to 1 microgram was reverse transcribed with random hexamers. TCRdb itself trimmed the public reads at Q25 with fastp, ran MiXCR and retained productive beta chains. Rows are combined by CDR3 protein, so each entry shows the most common genes and DNA. Across this sample there are 160,000 or so distinct CDR3 sequences, with around 95% seen only once. The ten largest clones add up to roughly 0.19% of the sample. What was sequenced was CD8+ T cells from PBMCs. These receptors came from a human donor with multiple sclerosis.

Only a few counts were recorded for this clonotype. This chain connects TRBV28 to TRBJ2-5; 7 positions agree with TRBD1. The trim removed 3 bases at V and 5 bases at J, leaving 6 bases unmatched. This CDR3 has 14 amino acids. Per the germline V gene, CDR1 is MDHEN and CDR2 is SYDVKM. For the CDR3, the DNA is TGTGCCAGCAGTTTGAGGGGGCTCGGGGAGACCCAGTACTTC. Encoded protein: CASSLRGLGETQYF.

This clonotype came up once. The chain couples TRBV3-1 to TRBJ2-7; TRBD1 aligns across 7 bases. V dropped 4 bases and J dropped 9; count of bases not matched to a gene: 9. Germline V gene sequence: CDR1 LGHDT, CDR2 YNNKEL (reference sequence). The CDR3 runs 13 residues. CDR3 amino acids: CASSPGQAFGQYF. The DNA for the CDR3 is TGTGCCAGCAGCCCCGGACAGGCCTTCGGGCAGTACTTC.

This rearrangement joins TRBV9 to TRBJ2-7; 10 bases fit TRBD2. With 0 bases clipped from V and 4 bases from J, the junction kept 4 bases outside the gene matches. Germline V gene sequence: CDR1 SGDLS, CDR2 YYNGEE. The CDR3 is made up of 15 amino acids. CDR3 residues: CASSVAASGGYEQYF. The CDR3 coding sequence is TGTGCCAGCAGCGTAGCGGCTAGCGGGGGATACGAGCAGTACTTC.

The chain recombines TRBV5-6 with TRBJ1-1; D remains unclear. Germline lookup yields CDR1 SGHDT and CDR2 YYEEEE. V was pared by 2 bases and J by 11 bases, with 16 bases between. CDR3 length: 13 residues. The DNA for the CDR3 is TGTGCCAGCAGCTTCCGTATAGGCGACGGGGCTTTCTTT. It specifies CASSFRIGDGAFF.

This clonotype was counted once. This chain joins TRBV20-1 and TRBJ2-7, with D perhaps TRBD2 (6 bases). V gave up 3 bases and J gave up 3 bases, with 9 bases separating them. The CDR3 sequence is 12 residues long. The germline V gene encodes CDR1 DFQATT and CDR2 SNEGSKA (reference sequence). The CDR3 region has the DNA TGCAGTGCTAGCGCGGGGTTCTACGAGCAGTACTTC. This sequence encodes CSASAGFYEQYF.

The chain links TRBV5-6 to TRBJ1-2; 7 bases agree with TRBD1. The ends lost 4 bases at V and 4 bases at J; junction bases unmatched: 10. The CDR3 has 15 amino acids. The V gene's germline CDR1 is SGHDT and CDR2 YYEEEE. CDR3 in amino acids: CASSGGQQGTYGYTF. The CDR3, as DNA: TGTGCCAGCAGCGGGGGCCAACAGGGGACCTATGGCTACACCTTC.

J is TRBJ2-2 and V is TRBV13; 9 nucleotides agree with TRBD1. The CDR3 has 17 residues. Germline values: CDR1 PRHDT, CDR2 FYEKMQ (reference sequence). Unmatched junction bases numbered 7, after V lost 1 base and J lost 4 bases. The CDR3 DNA sequence: TGTGCCAGCAGCTTAGCGGGACAGGGATGGTCCACCGGGGAGCTGTTTTTT. Its protein is CASSLAGQGWSTGELFF.

V is TRBV9 and J is TRBJ1-2, with a weak D call TRBD1 (5 bases). The V end lost 4 bases, the J end lost 7 bases, and 17 bases lay between the germline ends. Germline V lookup: CDR1 SGDLS, CDR2 YYNGEE. CDR3 length: 14 residues. CDR3 protein: CASSPVDTGPGYTF. Here the CDR3 DNA reads TGTGCCAGCAGCCCCGTAGATACAGGACCTGGCTACACCTTC.

The chain recombines TRBV28 with TRBJ1-2, with TRBD1 matching 7 bases. V gave up 6 bases and J gave up 4 bases; unmatched junction bases: 5. The CDR3 loop spans 13 amino acids. CDR1 is MDHEN and CDR2 is SYDVKM in the germline V gene. CDR3 protein: CASSRGDSYGYTF. The CDR3 DNA reads TGTGCCAGCAGCCGGGGGGACAGCTATGGCTACACCTTC.